Shown below are 3 T cell receptor beta chains from a single sample sequenced in a study of T cell repertoires in cytomegalovirus infection. TCRdb called the reads again in MiXCR, with one record for every CDR3 protein. Found here are 150,000 to 200,000 distinct CDR3 sequences, approximately 19% of them singletons; the top ten hold just under 3%. The sample was PBMCs. These receptors all come from a human donor in good health (CMV status not recorded). Some clones in this sample may be carry-over from other donors' samples.

The chain carries TRBV7-9 and TRBJ2-2, with 9 positions matching TRBD1. V dropped 5 bases and J dropped 0; count of bases not matched to a gene: 13. This CDR3 is 19 amino acids long. Germline lookup yields CDR1 SEHNR and CDR2 FQNEAQ (reference sequence). CDR3 DNA: TGTGCCAGCAGCGGTGCTACCGGGACAGGGACCGCGAACACCGGGGAGCTGTTTTTT. Translation: CASSGATGTGTANTGELFF.

There are a few counts of this clonotype. This chain links TRBV20-1 with TRBJ1-5; 10 bases fit TRBD1. CDR3 length: 15 amino acids. Germline V CDR1 and CDR2: DFQATT, SNEGSKA (reference sequence). Trimming at V came to 0 bases and at J to 7 bases, leaving 6 bases not matched to a gene. This chain's CDR3 is CSARETGGIGQPQHF. The CDR3 nucleotides read TGCAGTGCTAGAGAGACAGGGGGCATTGGCCAGCCCCAGCATTTT.

The rearrangement links TRBV4-1 to TRBJ2-2; the D is unclear. Germline CDR1 reads MGHRA; CDR2 reads YSYEKL. Trimming took off 3 bases at V and 0 bases at J, with 5 bases between the two ends. The CDR3 is 14 residues long. In DNA, the CDR3 is TGCGCCAGCAGCCACGGCGCGAACACCGGGGAGCTGTTTTTT. Amino acid sequence: CASSHGANTGELFF.